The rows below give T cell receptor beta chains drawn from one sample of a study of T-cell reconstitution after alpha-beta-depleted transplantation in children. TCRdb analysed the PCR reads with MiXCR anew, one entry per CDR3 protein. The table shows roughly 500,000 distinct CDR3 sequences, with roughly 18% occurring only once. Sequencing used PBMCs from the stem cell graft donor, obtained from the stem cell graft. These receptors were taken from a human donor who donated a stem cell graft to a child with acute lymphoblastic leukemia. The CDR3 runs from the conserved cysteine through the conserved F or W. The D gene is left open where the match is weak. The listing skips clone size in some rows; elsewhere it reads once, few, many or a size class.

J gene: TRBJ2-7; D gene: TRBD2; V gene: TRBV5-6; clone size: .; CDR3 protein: CASSRLGTSGSWEQYF; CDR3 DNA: TGTGCCAGCAGCCGCCTGGGGACTAGCGGTAGTTGGGAGCAGTACTTC
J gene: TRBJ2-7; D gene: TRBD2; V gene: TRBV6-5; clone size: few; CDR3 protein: CASSFASGMYEQYF; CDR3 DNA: TGTGCCAGCAGTTTCGCTAGCGGGATGTACGAGCAGTACTTC
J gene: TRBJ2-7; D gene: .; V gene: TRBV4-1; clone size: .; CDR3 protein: CASSRYPSSYEQYF; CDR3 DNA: TGCGCCAGCAGCCGCTACCCCTCCTCCTACGAGCAGTACTTC
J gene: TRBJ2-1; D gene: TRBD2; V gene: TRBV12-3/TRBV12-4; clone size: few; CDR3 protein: CASSDAWGEGLNEQFF; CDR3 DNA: TGTGCCAGCAGTGATGCCTGGGGGGAGGGCCTGAATGAGCAGTTCTTC
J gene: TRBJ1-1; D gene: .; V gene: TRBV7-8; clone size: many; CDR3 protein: CASSLTSGLGAEAFF; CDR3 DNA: TGTGCCAGCAGCCTCACGTCAGGGTTAGGTGCTGAAGCTTTCTTT
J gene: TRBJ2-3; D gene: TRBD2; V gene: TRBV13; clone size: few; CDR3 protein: CASSPGPGTSGRDTQYF; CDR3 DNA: TGTGCCAGCAGCCCCGGCCCCGGGACTAGCGGGAGGGATACGCAGTATTTT
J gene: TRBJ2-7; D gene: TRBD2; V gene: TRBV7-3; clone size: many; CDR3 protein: CASSSGLAGFQYF; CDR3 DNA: TGTGCCAGCAGCTCGGGACTAGCGGGATTCCAGTACTTC
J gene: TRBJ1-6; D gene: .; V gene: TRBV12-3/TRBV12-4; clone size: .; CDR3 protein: CASTLGQYNSPLHF; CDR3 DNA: TGTGCCAGCACCCTCGGACAGTATAATTCACCCCTCCACTTT
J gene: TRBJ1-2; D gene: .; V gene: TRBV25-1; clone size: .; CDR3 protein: CASSEELQQAGYTF; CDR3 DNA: TGTGCCAGCAGTGAAGAGCTTCAACAGGCTGGCTACACCTTC
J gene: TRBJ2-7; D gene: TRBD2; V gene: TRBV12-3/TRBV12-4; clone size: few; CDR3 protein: CASAPRRGGLGEQYF; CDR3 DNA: TGTGCCAGCGCCCCCCGCCGGGGGGGCCTCGGGGAGCAGTACTTC
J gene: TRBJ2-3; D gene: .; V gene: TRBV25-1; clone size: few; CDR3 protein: CASSEPPLNTQYF; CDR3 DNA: TGTGCCAGCAGTGAACCCCCTCTCAATACGCAGTATTTT
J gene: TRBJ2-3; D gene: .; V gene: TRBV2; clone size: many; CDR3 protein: CASSTSDTQYF; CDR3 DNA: TGTGCCAGCAGTACGAGTGATACGCAGTATTTT
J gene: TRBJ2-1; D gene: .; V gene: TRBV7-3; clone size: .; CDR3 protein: CASSLTPPTSSEQFF; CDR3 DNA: TGTGCCAGCAGCTTAACACCCCCTACTAGCAGTGAGCAGTTCTTC
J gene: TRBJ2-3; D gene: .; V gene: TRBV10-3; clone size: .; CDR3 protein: CAISESAAVTDTQYF; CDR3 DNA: TGTGCCATCAGTGAGTCGGCAGCAGTCACAGATACGCAGTATTTT
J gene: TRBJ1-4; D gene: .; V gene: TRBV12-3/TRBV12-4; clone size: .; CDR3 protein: CASSLSGSNEKLFF; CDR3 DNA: TGTGCCAGCAGTTTAAGTGGGTCTAATGAAAAACTGTTTTTT
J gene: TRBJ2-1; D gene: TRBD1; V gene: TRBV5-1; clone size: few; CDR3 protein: CASSVRQGFDNEQFF; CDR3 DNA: TGCGCCAGCAGCGTACGACAGGGTTTCGACAATGAGCAGTTCTTC
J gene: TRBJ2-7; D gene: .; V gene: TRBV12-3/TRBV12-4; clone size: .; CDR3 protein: CASSSGLRESYEQYF; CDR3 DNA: TGTGCCAGCAGTTCCGGTTTAAGGGAGTCCTACGAGCAGTACTTC
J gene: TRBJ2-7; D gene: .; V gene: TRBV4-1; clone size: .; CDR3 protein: CASGYGSPYEQYF; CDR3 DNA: TGCGCCAGCGGTTATGGATCTCCCTACGAGCAGTACTTC
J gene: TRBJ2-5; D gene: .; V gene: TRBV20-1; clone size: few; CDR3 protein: CSARDLRRDQETQYF; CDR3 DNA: TGCAGTGCTAGAGATCTTAGGCGGGACCAAGAGACCCAGTACTTC
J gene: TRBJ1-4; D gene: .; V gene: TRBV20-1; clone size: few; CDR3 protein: CSAGFLRGEKLFF; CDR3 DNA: TGCAGTGCTGGGTTTTTGAGAGGGGAAAAACTGTTTTTT
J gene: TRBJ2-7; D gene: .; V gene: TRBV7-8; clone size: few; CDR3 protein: CASSFGAGTGGYEQYF; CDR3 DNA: .
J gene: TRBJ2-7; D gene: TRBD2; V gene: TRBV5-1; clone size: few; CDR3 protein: CASSLEPAGRYEQYF; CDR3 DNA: TGCGCCAGCAGCTTGGAACCAGCGGGACGCTACGAGCAGTACTTC
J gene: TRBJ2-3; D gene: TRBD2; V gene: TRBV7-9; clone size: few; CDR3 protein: CASSTLGLAGVDTQYF; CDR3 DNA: TGTGCCAGCAGCACCTTAGGTTTGGCGGGAGTCGATACGCAGTATTTT
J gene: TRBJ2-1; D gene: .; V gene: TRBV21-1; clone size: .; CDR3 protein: CASSHSGLWGNEQFF; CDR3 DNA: TGTGCCAGCAGCCATAGCGGGTTATGGGGCAATGAGCAGTTCTTC
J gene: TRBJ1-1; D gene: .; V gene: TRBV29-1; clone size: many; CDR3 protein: CSGGPSTEAFF; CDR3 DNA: TGCAGCGGGGGGCCTAGCACTGAAGCTTTCTTT
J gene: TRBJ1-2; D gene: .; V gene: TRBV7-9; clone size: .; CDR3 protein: CASSHSNKADNYGYTF; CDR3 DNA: TGTGCCAGCAGCCACTCGAATAAGGCAGATAACTATGGCTACACCTTC
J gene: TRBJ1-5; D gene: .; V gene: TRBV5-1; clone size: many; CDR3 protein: CASREGDGSNQPQHF; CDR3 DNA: TGCGCCAGCAGGGAGGGAGACGGGAGCAATCAGCCCCAGCATTTT
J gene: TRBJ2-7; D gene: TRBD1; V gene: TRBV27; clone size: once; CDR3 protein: CASSPGTDYYEQYF; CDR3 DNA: TGTGCCAGCAGTCCAGGGACAGACTACTACGAGCAGTACTTC
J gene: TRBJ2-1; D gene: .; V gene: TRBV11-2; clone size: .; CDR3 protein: CASSLNFPPYNEQFF; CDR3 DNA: TGTGCCAGCAGCTTAAACTTCCCCCCCTACAATGAGCAGTTCTTC
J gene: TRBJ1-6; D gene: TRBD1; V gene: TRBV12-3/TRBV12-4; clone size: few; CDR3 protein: CASSRTGTGRSPLHF; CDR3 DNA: TGTGCCAGCAGCCGAACCGGGACAGGGAGATCACCCCTCCACTTT
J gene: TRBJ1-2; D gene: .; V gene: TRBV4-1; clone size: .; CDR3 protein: CASSQATGNYGYTF; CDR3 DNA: TGCGCCAGCAGCCAGGCAACAGGGAACTATGGCTACACCTTC
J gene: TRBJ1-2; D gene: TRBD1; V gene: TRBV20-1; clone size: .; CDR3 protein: CSATGQYYGYTF; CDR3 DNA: TGTAGTGCTACGGGACAGTACTATGGCTACACCTTC
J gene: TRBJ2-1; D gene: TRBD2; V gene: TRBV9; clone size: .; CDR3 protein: CASSRTSALSSEQFF; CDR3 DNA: TGTGCCAGCAGTCGGACTAGCGCGTTATCCTCGGAGCAGTTCTTC